Presented here are 12 T cell receptor beta chains from one specimen sequenced in a study of T cells in Graves' hyperthyroidism and ophthalmopathy. RNA transcripts gave rise to amplified TCR beta CDR3 regions. TCR CDR3 regions were first amplified by RT-PCR with HTBI primers. TCRdb analysed the multiplex PCR reads with MiXCR anew, one entry per CDR3 protein. The data show approximately 590,000 distinct CDR3 sequences, with around 14% seen just once and 6.5% to 8% held by the top ten. The material sequenced was blood. The receptors originated from a woman aged 25 to 39 with Graves' hyperthyroidism.

This clonotype was seen at least ten times. The rearrangement joins TRBV7-2 to TRBJ1-4; D ambiguous. There are 14 residues in the CDR3. V dropped 4 bases and J dropped 6 bases, with 12 bases sitting between them. Germline V lookup: CDR1 SGHTA, CDR2 FQGNSA. CDR3 region: CASSSDMADEKLFF. In DNA form, the CDR3 reads TGTGCCAGCAGCTCGGATATGGCCGATGAAAAACTGTTTTTT.

The rearrangement uses TRBV4-3 and TRBJ2-4; 10 bases map to TRBD1. Germline V lookup: CDR1 LGHNA, CDR2 YSLEER. J gave up 8 bases and V 1 base, and 5 bases lay outside the gene matches. This CDR3 region has 15 residues. CDR3 in DNA: TGCGCCAGCAGCCAAGCGACAGGGGGCTGGGACATTCAGTACTTC. It translates to CASSQATGGWDIQYF.

The chain uses TRBV6-1 and TRBJ2-2; 11 bases are a match to TRBD2. The CDR3 loop spans 21 amino acids. Looked up from germline, CDR1 is MNHNS and CDR2 is SASEGT. Trimming at V came to 6 bases and at J to 0 bases, leaving 18 bases not matched to a gene. The CDR3 protein is CASSLELAGVPGLSNTGELFF. CDR3 in DNA: TGTGCCAGCAGCCTAGAACTAGCGGGAGTCCCGGGGCTTTCGAACACCGGGGAGCTGTTTTTT.

This clonotype appeared many times. The chain uses TRBV6-1 and TRBJ1-5; D not resolved. The germline V and J ends were trimmed by 1 base and 0 bases, with 1 base remaining between them. CDR3 length: 13 residues. The germline gives CDR1 MNHNS, CDR2 SASEGT. The CDR3 nucleotides are TGTGCCAGCAGTGAAGGTAGCAATCAGCCCCAGCATTTT. Translated: CASSEGSNQPQHF.

The chain has TRBV6-1 and TRBJ2-7, with TRBD1 identical over 10 bases. The CDR3 length is 14 residues. The V segment lost 9 bases and the J segment 1 base; nucleotides outside the gene matches: 6. Germline loops: CDR1 MNHNS, CDR2 SASEGT. The chain's CDR3 is CASNRDRGSYEQYF. The CDR3, as DNA: TGTGCCAGTAACCGGGACAGGGGATCCTACGAGCAGTACTTC.

The genes are TRBV7-2 and TRBJ2-1; D ambiguous. Trimming took off 7 bases at V and 7 bases at J, with 17 bases between the two ends. From germline, CDR1 is SGHTA and CDR2 FQGNSA. The CDR3 runs to 14 residues. The DNA of the CDR3 is TGTGCCAGCATCCATGGGCGGCCGGGTAATGAGCAGTTCTTC. Translating gives CASIHGRPGNEQFF.

The V gene is TRBV7-9, the J gene TRBJ1-4, with D perhaps TRBD1 (6 bases). Germline loops: CDR1 SEHNR, CDR2 FQNEAQ (reference sequence). This CDR3 is 14 amino acids long. Between the trimmed V and J ends, which lost 5 bases and 7 bases, there was a span of 14 bases. CDR3: CASSEQGWVEKLFF. DNA of the CDR3: TGTGCCAGCAGCGAACAGGGTTGGGTTGAAAAACTGTTTTTT.

Note on this clonotype: A much larger clone sits a single nucleotide away, making a read error possible. This chain joins TRBV28 and TRBJ2-7; 7 bases map to TRBD2. The CDR3 consists of 13 residues. Germline V gene data show CDR1 as MDHEN and CDR2 as SYDVKM. The junction had 14 bases not matched to a gene; V was cut back by 6 bases and J by 12 bases. The CDR3 coding sequence is TGTGCCAGCAGCCCACCGAGCGGGAACAAGCGGTACTTC. Translated: CASSPPSGNKRYF.

A remark on this clonotype: At one boundary the junction diverges from the germline segment, which might be a read error. This rearrangement joins TRBV5-1 to TRBJ1-2; 7 nucleotides match TRBD1. The germline V gene encodes CDR1 SGHRS and CDR2 YFSETQ. The CDR3 is 14 residues long. The CDR3 nucleotides read TGTGCCAGCAGCCCAAAGGAGTCAGGGGGAGGCTACACCTTC. Protein product: CASSPKESGGGYTF.

With regard to this clonotype: A read error may be the cause here, since a much bigger clone is one base away. The CDR3 nucleotides read TGTGCCAGCAGTTTCCAGGGGGGACGGGCTGACGCTTTCTTT. This gives the protein CASSFQGGRADAFF. The rearrangement joins TRBV6-9 to TRBJ1-1; 7 nucleotides agree with TRBD1. Germline V lookup: CDR1 MNHGY, CDR2 SVAAGI. This CDR3 has 14 residues.

The table lists this clonotype with many counts. CDR3 nucleotide sequence: TGTGCCAGCAGCATCCGAGCGGGGAACACCGGGGAGCTGTTTTTT. It translates to CASSIRAGNTGELFF. The V call is TRBV7-8, the J call TRBJ2-2, with D tentatively TRBD2 (6 bases). V was trimmed by 5 bases and J by 1 base, leaving 11 bases between them. The CDR3 covers 15 residues. Germline loops: CDR1 SGHVS, CDR2 FQNEAQ. Combining the CDR3 with reference TRBV7-8 and TRBJ2-2 gives the whole variable domain GAGVSQSPRYKVAKRGQDVALRCDPISGHVSLFWYQQALGQGPEFLTYFQNEAQLDKSGLPSDRFFAERPEGSVSTLKIQRTQQEDSAVYLCASSIRAGNTGELFFGEGSRLTVL.

This clonotype was counted a few times. The chain is built from TRBV28 and TRBJ2-3; weak D call: TRBD2 (5 bases). This CDR3 contains 14 residues. The V gene's germline CDR1 is MDHEN and CDR2 SYDVKM. Trimming stripped 5 bases from V and 1 base from J, with 10 bases between. The CDR3 sequence: CASSKDSRTDTQYF. As DNA, the CDR3 is TGTGCCAGCAGTAAGGACTCTCGCACAGATACGCAGTATTTT.